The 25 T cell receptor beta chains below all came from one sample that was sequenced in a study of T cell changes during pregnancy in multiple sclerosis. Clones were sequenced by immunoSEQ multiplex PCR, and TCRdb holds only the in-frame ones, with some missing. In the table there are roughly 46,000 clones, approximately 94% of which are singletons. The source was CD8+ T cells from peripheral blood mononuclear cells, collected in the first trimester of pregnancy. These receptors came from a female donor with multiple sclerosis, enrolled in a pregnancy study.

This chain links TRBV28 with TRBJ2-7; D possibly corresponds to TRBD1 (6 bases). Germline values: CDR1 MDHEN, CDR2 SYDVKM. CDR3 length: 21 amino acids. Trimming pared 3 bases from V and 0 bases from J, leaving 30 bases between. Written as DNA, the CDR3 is TGTGCCAGCAGTTTCCCGCCCGGGACACGGGACCTACACCCTCTCTCCTACGAGCAGTACTTC. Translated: CASSFPPGTRDLHPLSYEQYF.

Here the CDR3 DNA reads TGCGCCAGCAGTGTAAGGGGTGAAGCTTTCTTT. Translation gives CASSVRGEAFF. The genes are TRBV10-2 and TRBJ1-1, with a tentative D call TRBD1 (5 bases). CDR1 is WSHSY, CDR2 SAAADI, per germline. The germline V and J ends were trimmed by 4 bases and 7 bases, with 7 bases remaining between them. The CDR3 is made up of 11 amino acids.

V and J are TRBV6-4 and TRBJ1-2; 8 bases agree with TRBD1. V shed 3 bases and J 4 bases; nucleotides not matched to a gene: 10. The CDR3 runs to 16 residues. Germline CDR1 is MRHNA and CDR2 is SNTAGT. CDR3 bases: TGTGCCAGCAGTGAAAGTTCGGACAGGGCCCTCTATGGCTACACCTTC. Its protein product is CASSESSDRALYGYTF.

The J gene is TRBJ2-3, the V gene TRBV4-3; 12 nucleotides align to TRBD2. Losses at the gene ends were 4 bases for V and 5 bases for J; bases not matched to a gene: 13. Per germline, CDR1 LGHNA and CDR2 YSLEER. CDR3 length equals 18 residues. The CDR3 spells CASSLSARTSGERDTQYF. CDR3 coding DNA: TGCGCCAGCAGCCTGTCGGCCCGGACTAGCGGGGAGAGAGATACGCAGTATTTT.

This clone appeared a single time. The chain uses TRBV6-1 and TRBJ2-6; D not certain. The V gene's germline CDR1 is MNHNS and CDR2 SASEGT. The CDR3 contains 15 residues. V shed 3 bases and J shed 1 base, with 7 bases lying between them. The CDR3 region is CASSEYQSGANVLTF. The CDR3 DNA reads TGTGCCAGCAGTGAGTATCAGTCTGGGGCCAACGTCCTGACTTTC.

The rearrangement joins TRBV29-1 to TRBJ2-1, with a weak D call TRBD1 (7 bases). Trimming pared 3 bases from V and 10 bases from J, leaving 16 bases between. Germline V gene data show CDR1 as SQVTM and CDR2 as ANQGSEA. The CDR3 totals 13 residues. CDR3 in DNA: TGCAGCGTTGAGGAGGGGGCCCCGTCCGAGCAGTTCTTC. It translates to CSVEEGAPSEQFF.

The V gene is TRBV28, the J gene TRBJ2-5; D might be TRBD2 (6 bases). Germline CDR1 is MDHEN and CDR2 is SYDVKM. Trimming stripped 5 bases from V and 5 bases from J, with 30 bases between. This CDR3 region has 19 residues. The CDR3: CASSPNKGERVFEWETQYF. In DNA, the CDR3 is TGTGCCAGCAGTCCCAATAAGGGTGAGCGGGTTTTTGAGTGGGAGACCCAGTACTTC.

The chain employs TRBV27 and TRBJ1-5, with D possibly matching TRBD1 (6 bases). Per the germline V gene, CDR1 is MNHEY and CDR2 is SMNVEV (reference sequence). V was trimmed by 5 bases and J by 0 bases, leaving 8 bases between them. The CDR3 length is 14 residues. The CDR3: CASSKQGSNQPQHF. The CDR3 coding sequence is TGTGCCAGCAGTAAACAGGGTAGCAATCAGCCCCAGCATTTT.

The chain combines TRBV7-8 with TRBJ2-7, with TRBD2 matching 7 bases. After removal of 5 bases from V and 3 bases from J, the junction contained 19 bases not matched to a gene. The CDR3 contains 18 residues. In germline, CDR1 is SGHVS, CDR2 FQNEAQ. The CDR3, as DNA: TGTGCCAGCAGCACACCCGGGAGGTTGGCACAGGATCACTACGAGCAGTACTTC. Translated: CASSTPGRLAQDHYEQYF.

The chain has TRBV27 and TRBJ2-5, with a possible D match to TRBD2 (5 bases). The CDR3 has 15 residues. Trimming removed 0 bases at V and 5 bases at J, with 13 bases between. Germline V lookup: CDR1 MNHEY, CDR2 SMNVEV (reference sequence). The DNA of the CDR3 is TGTGCCAGCAGTTTATCCGGCCTAGCTCGTGAGACCCAGTACTTC. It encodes CASSLSGLARETQYF.

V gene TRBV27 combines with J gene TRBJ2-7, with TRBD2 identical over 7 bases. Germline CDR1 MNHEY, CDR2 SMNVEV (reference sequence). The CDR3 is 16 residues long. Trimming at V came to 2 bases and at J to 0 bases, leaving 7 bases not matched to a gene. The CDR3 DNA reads TGTGCCAGCAGTTTAAGCGGGACTTTCCGCTCCTACGAGCAGTACTTC. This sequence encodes CASSLSGTFRSYEQYF.

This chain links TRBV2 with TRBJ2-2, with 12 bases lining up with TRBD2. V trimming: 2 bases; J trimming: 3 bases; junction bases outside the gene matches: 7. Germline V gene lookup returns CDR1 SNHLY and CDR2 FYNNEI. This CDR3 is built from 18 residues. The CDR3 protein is CASSETTSGGTYTGELFF. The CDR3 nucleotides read TGTGCCAGCAGTGAAACAACTAGCGGGGGGACTTACACCGGGGAGCTGTTTTTT.

Here the CDR3 DNA reads TGTGCCAGCAGTCCCTGGGACAACGGCAATCAGCCCCAGCATTTT. Its protein product is CASSPWDNGNQPQHF. The chain has TRBV27 and TRBJ1-5, with D perhaps TRBD1 (6 bases). V was pared by 5 bases and J by 2 bases, with 13 bases between. Germline V gene data show CDR1 as MNHEY and CDR2 as SMNVEV (reference sequence). The CDR3 has 15 amino acids.

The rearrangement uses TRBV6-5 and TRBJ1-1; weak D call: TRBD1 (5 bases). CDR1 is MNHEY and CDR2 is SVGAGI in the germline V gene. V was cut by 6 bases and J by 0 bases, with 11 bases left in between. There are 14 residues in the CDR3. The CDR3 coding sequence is TGTGCCAGCAGCCTAGACAGACTGAACACTGAAGCTTTCTTT. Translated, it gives CASSLDRLNTEAFF.

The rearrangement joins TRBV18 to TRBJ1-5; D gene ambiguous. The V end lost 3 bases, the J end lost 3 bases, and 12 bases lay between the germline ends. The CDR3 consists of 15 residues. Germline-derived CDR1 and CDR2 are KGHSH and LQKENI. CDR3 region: CASSPAGSNNQPQHF. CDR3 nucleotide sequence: TGTGCCAGCTCACCCGCCGGGTCCAACAATCAGCCCCAGCATTTT.

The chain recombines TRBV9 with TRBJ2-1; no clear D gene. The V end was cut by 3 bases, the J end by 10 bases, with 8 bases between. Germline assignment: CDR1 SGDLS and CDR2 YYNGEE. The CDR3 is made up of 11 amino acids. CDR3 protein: CASSGRGEQFF. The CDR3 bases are TGTGCCAGCAGCGGTCGCGGAGAGCAGTTCTTC.

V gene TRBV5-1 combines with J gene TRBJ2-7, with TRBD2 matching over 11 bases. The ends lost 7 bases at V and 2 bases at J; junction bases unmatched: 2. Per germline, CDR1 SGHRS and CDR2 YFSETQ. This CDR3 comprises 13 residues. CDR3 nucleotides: TGCGCCAGCGGGACTAGCGGAGCCTACGAGCAGTACTTC. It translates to CASGTSGAYEQYF. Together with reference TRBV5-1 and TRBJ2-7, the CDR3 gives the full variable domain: KAGVTQTPRYLIKTRGQQVTLSCSPISGHRSVSWYQQTPGQGLQFLFEYFSETQRNKGNFPGRFSGRQFSNSRSEMNVSTLELGDSALYLCASGTSGAYEQYFGPGTRLTVT.

The CDR3 bases are TGCAGCGTAGAGGACAGGGCTTCCTACGAGCAGTACTTC. Translating it yields CSVEDRASYEQYF. The chain uses TRBV29-1 and TRBJ2-7; the match to TRBD1 covers 8 bases. The CDR3 has 13 residues. Germline CDR1 reads SQVTM; CDR2 reads ANQGSEA. Losses at the gene ends were 6 bases for V and 1 base for J; bases not matched to a gene: 5.

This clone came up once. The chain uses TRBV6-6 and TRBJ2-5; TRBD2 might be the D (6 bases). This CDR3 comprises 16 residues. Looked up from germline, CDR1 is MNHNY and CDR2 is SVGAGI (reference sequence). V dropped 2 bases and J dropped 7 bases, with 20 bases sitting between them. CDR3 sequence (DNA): TGTGCCAGCAGTTACCTCTCCGACAGATACGGGGGGACCCAGTACTTC. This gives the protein CASSYLSDRYGGTQYF.

The CDR3 is CASSDSIGNNSPLHF. The CDR3, as DNA: TGTGCCAGCAGTGACTCGATCGGTAATAATTCACCCCTCCACTTT. The V and J genes are TRBV6-4 and TRBJ1-6; D gene uncertain. V gave up 0 bases and J gave up 5 bases, with 8 bases separating them. CDR3 size: 15 residues. Germline loops: CDR1 MRHNA, CDR2 SNTAGT.

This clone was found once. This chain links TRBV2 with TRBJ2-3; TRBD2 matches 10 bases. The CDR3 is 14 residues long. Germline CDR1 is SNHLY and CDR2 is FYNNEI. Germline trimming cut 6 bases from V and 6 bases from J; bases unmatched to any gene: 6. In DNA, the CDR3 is TGTGCCAGCAGCCCAGCGGGGGGGTTTGATACGCAGTATTTT. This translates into CASSPAGGFDTQYF. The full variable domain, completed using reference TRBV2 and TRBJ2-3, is EPEVTQTPSHQVTQMGQEVILRCVPISNHLYFYWYRQILGQKVEFLVSFYNNEISEKSEIFDDQFSVERPDGSNFTLKIRSTKLEDSAMYFCASSPAGGFDTQYFGPGTRLTVL.

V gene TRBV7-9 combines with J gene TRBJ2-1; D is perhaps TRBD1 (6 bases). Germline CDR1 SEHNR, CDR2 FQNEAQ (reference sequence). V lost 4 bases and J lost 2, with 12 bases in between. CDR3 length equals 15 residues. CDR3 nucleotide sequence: TGTGCCAGCAGCTCACAGGGACCGGCCTACAATGAGCAGTTCTTC. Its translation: CASSSQGPAYNEQFF.

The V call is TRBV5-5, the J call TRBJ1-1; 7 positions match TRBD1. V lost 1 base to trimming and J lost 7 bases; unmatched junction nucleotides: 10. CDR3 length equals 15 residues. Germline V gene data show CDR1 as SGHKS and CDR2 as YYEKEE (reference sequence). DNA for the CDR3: TGTGCCAGCAGCTTGAACTCCGGGACAGCGCGTGAAGCTTTCTTT. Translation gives CASSLNSGTAREAFF. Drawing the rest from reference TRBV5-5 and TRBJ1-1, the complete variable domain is DAGVTQSPTHLIKTRGQQVTLRCSPISGHKSVSWYQQVLGQGPQFIFQYYEKEERGRGNFPDRFSARQFPNYSSELNVNALLLGDSALYLCASSLNSGTAREAFFGQGTRLTVV.

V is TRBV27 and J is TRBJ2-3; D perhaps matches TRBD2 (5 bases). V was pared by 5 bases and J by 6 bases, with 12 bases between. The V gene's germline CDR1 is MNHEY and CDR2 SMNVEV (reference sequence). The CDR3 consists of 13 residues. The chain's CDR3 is CASSPYWEDTQYF. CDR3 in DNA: TGTGCCAGCAGTCCCTATTGGGAGGATACGCAGTATTTT.

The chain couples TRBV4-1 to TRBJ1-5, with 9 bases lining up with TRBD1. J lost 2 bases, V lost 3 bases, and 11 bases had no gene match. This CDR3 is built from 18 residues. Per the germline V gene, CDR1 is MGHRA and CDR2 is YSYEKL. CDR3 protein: CASSQVGTGIGGNQPQHF. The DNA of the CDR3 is TGCGCCAGCAGCCAGGTGGGGACAGGGATAGGAGGCAATCAGCCCCAGCATTTT.